These 2 T cell receptor beta chains were all obtained from the same sample, sequenced in a study of neurological immune-mediated disorders. TCRdb analysed the 5' RACE reads with MiXCR anew, one entry per CDR3 protein. The repertoire has fewer than 80,000 distinct CDR3 sequences, 4% to 5.5% of them found once; the top ten carry around 3.5%. Sequenced: PBMCs. The receptors derive from a woman aged 45-59 years with multiple sclerosis.

The sample holds many counts of this clonotype. V and J are TRBV7-9 and TRBJ1-6; D is unclear. The CDR3 consists of 13 residues. Germline V gives CDR1 SEHNR, CDR2 FQNEAQ (reference sequence). Trimming took off 2 bases at V and 8 bases at J, with 7 bases between the two ends. For the CDR3, the DNA is TGTGCCAGCAGCTTAATTGGGGATTCACCCCTCCACTTT. Protein sequence: CASSLIGDSPLHF.

This clonotype was counted ten times or more. V is TRBV4-2 and J is TRBJ2-3, with D unclear. This CDR3 region has 13 residues. Germline CDR1 and CDR2: LGHNA and YNFKEQ. Trimming took off 1 base at V and 5 bases at J, with 7 bases between the two ends. This CDR3 is CASSQGGQDTQYF. The CDR3 region has the DNA TGTGCCAGCAGCCAAGGAGGTCAAGATACGCAGTATTTT.